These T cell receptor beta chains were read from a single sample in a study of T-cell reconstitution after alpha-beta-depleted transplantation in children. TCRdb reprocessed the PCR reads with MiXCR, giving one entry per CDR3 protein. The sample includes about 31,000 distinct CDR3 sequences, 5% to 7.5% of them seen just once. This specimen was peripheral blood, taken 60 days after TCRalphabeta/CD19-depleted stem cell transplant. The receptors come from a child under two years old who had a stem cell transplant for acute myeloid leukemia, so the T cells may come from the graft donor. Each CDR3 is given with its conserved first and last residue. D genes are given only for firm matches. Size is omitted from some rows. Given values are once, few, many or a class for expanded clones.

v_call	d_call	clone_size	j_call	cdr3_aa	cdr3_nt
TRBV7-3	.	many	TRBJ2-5	CASSLTSGETQYF	TGTGCCAGCAGCTTGACTAGTGGAGAGACCCAGTACTTC
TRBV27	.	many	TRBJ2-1	CASRRLAGSSYNEQFF	TGTGCCAGCAGGCGCCTAGCTGGGAGCTCCTACAATGAGCAGTTCTTC
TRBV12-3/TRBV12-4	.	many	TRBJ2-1	CASSLESRDEQFF	TGTGCCAGCAGTTTAGAGTCGAGGGATGAGCAGTTCTTC
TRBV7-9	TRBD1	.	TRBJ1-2	CASSAPGQGAWGYTF	TGTGCCAGCAGCGCGCCGGGACAGGGGGCATGGGGCTACACCTTC
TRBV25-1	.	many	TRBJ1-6	CASSEQGNSPLHF	TGTGCCAGCAGTGAACAGGGGAATTCACCCCTCCACTTT
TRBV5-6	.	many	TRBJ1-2	CASSYLAGSLANYGYTF	TGTGCCAGCAGCTACCTCGCAGGGTCACTTGCTAACTATGGCTACACCTTC
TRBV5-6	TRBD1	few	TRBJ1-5	CASSERGQGSAQPQHF	TGTGCCAGCAGCGAAAGGGGGCAGGGGAGTGCTCAGCCCCAGCATTTT
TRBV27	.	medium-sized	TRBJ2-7	CASSWQRGATYEQYF	TGTGCCAGCAGTTGGCAACGGGGGGCAACCTACGAGCAGTACTTC
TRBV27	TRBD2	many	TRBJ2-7	CASSQLAGAEEQYF	TGTGCCAGCAGCCAACTAGCGGGAGCGGAGGAGCAGTACTTC
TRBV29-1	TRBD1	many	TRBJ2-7	CSVDLTGSYEQYF	TGCAGCGTTGACCTGACAGGGTCCTACGAGCAGTACTTC
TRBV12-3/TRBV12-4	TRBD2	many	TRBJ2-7	CASTLAGGSYEQYF	TGTGCCAGCACCCTAGCGGGAGGATCCTACGAGCAGTACTTC
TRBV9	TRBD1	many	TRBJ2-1	CASSSGTADNEQFF	TGTGCCAGCAGTTCCGGGACAGCCGACAATGAGCAGTTCTTC
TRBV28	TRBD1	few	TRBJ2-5	CASRWTGGYGETQYF	TGTGCCAGCAGATGGACAGGGGGGTATGGAGAGACCCAGTACTTC
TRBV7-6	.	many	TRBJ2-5	CASSLLGLRETQYF	TGTGCCAGCAGCTTATTGGGATTACGAGAGACCCAGTACTTC
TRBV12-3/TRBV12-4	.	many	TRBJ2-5	CASSATRDARGETQYF	TGTGCCAGCAGTGCGACCCGGGACGCGAGGGGGGAGACCCAGTACTTC
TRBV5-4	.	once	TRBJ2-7	CASSLVPTEEQYF	TGTGCCAGCAGCTTGGTCCCGACGGAGGAGCAGTACTTC
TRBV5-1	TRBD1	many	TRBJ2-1	CASSSGQGSYNEQFF	TGCGCCAGCAGCTCCGGACAGGGGTCCTACAATGAGCAGTTCTTC
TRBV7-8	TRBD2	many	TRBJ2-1	CASSQPLAGVYNEQFF	TGTGCCAGCAGCCAGCCGCTAGCGGGGGTTTACAATGAGCAGTTCTTC
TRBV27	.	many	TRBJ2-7	CASSLLSRGGYEQYF	TGTGCCAGCAGTCTCCTTAGCAGGGGGGGTTACGAGCAGTACTTC
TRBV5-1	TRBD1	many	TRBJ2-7	CASRPAGTVAYEQYF	TGCGCCAGCAGACCGGCAGGGACAGTTGCCTACGAGCAGTACTTC
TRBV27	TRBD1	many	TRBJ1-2	CASSRLDRANYGYTF	TGTGCCAGCAGTCGTCTGGACAGGGCTAACTATGGCTACACCTTC
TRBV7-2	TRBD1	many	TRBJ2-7	CASSPGGRYEQYF	TGTGCCAGCAGCCCAGGGGGCAGATACGAGCAGTACTTC
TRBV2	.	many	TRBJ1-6	CASSEKNLRVGGNSPLHF	TGTGCCAGCAGTGAAAAAAATTTAAGGGTTGGGGGAAATTCACCCCTCCACTTT
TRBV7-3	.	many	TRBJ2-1	CASSLRIGSSNEQFF	TGTGCCAGCAGCTTGCGGATAGGTTCTAGTAATGAGCAGTTCTTC
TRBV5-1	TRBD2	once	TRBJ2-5	CASSLWLAEETQYF	TGCGCCAGCAGCTTGTGGCTAGCGGAAGAGACCCAGTACTTC
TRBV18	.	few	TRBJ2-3	CASSPEVPDTQYF	TGTGCCAGCTCACCTGAGGTACCAGATACGCAGTATTTT
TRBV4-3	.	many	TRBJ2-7	CASSQDPWAYEQYF	TGCGCCAGCAGCCAAGATCCTTGGGCCTACGAGCAGTACTTC
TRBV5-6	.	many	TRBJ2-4	CASSLDRGNIQYF	TGTGCCAGCAGCTTGGATAGGGGAAACATTCAGTACTTC
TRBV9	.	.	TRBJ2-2	CASSVRRTAGELFF	TGTGCCAGCAGCGTAAGGCGGACAGCCGGGGAGCTGTTTTTT
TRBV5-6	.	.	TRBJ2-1	CASSFLPPASGKDYNEQFF	TGTGCCAGCAGCTTTCTACCCCCCGCGTCCGGGAAAGATTACAATGAGCAGTTCTTC
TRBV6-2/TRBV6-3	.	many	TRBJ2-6	CASSYGVALGANVLTF	TGTGCCAGCAGTTACGGGGTAGCCCTCGGGGCCAACGTCCTGACTTTC
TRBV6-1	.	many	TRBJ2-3	CASSPYQRSDTQYF	TGTGCCAGCAGTCCCTATCAAAGGTCCGATACGCAGTATTTT
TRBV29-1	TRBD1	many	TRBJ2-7	CSVEGTGAEQYF	TGCAGCGTTGAGGGGACAGGGGCCGAGCAGTACTTC
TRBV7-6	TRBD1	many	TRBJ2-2	CASSWGQVNTGELFF	TGTGCCAGCAGTTGGGGACAGGTGAACACCGGGGAGCTGTTTTTT
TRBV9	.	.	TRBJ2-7	CASSPGGGRLSYEQYF	TGTGCCAGCAGCCCAGGAGGAGGGAGACTCTCCTACGAGCAGTACTTC
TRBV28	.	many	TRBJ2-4	CASSPRTLPVAKNIQYF	TGTGCCAGCAGTCCCAGAACGTTACCGGTAGCCAAAAACATTCAGTACTTC
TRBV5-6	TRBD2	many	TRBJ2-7	CASSFLTSGEQYF	TGTGCCAGCAGCTTCCTGACTAGCGGCGAGCAGTACTTC
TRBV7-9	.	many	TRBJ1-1	CASSLALRNTEAFF	TGTGCCAGCAGCTTAGCGCTCAGGAACACTGAAGCTTTCTTT
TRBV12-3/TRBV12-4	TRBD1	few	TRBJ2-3	CASSLLLLTGGLTDTQYF	TGTGCCAGCAGTCTCCTCTTATTAACAGGGGGGCTCACAGATACGCAGTATTTT
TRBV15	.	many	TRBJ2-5	CATSRDLPGSGHQTQYF	TGTGCCACCAGCAGAGATCTCCCGGGATCGGGTCACCAGACCCAGTACTTC
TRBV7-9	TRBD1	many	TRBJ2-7	CASSPRGQALLYEQYF	TGTGCCAGCAGCCCCCGCGGACAGGCTCTACTCTACGAGCAGTACTTC
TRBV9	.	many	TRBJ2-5	CASSVEDAQETQYF	TGTGCCAGCAGCGTAGAGGACGCCCAAGAGACCCAGTACTTC
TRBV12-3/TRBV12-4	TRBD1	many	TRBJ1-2	CASSRQGLDYGYTF	TGTGCCAGCAGCCGACAGGGTCTAGACTATGGCTACACCTTC
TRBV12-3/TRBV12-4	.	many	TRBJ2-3	CASSFFYTDTQYF	TGTGCCAGCAGTTTTTTCTACACAGATACGCAGTATTTT
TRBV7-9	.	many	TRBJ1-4	CASSIGVNEKLFF	TGTGCCAGCAGCATCGGGGTTAATGAAAAACTGTTTTTT
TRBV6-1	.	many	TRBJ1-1	CASSEGPASVTEAFF	TGTGCCAGCAGTGAGGGACCTGCCTCGGTCACTGAAGCTTTCTTT